A selection of T cell receptor beta chains follows, all from one sample in a study of vaccination effects on CD4 cells after COVID-19. Which antigens these TCRs recognize remains unknown. The protocol was immunoSEQ multiplex PCR, while the TCRdb copy is restricted to in-frame clones and leaves out a portion. The table shows tens of thousands of clones, with about 74% occurring only once. The sample consisted of CD4+ T cells from PBMCs cultured with HCoV-229E spike peptides, taken before COVID-19 vaccination. These receptors all come from a human donor who received a COVID-19 vaccine. The CDR3 runs from the conserved cysteine through the conserved F or W. The D gene is left open where the match is weak. Expanded clones are given a class, and other clones once, few, many or no size at all.

v_gene,abundance,j_gene,d_gene,CDR3aa,CDR3nt
TRBV19,-,TRBJ2-3,TRBD2,CASSTGGVRTDTQYF,TGTGCCAGTAGTACTGGGGGGGTGCGCACAGATACGCAGTATTTT
TRBV19,-,TRBJ1-4,TRBD1,CASSDRGRTNEKLFF,TGTGCCAGTAGTGACAGGGGACGAACTAATGAAAAACTGTTTTTT
TRBV2,-,TRBJ1-2,TRBD1,CASSLEGGQGVRDTNYGYTF,TGTGCCAGCAGTCTCGAGGGGGGACAGGGCGTCAGAGATACTAACTATGGCTACACCTTC
TRBV5-6,-,TRBJ2-5,-,CASSRQETQYF,TGTGCCAGCAGCCGCCAAGAGACCCAGTACTTC
TRBV18,once,TRBJ1-6,-,CASSPQGENSPLHF,TGTGCCAGCTCACCACAGGGAGAGAATTCACCCCTCCACTTT
TRBV5-5,once,TRBJ2-4,TRBD2,CASRRTSKDGLDIQYF,TGTGCCAGCAGAAGGACTAGCAAGGACGGGCTTGACATTCAGTACTTC
TRBV14,few,TRBJ1-2,-,CASSHQPGPPYGYTF,TGTGCCAGCAGCCACCAACCGGGACCCCCATATGGCTACACCTTC
TRBV6-5,-,TRBJ1-2,TRBD1,CASSYVQGYGYTF,TGTGCCAGCAGTTACGTACAGGGGTATGGCTACACCTTC
TRBV3-1/TRBV3-2,-,TRBJ1-3,TRBD1,CASSRAGGGGNTIYF,TGTGCCAGCAGCCGAGCAGGGGGCGGTGGAAACACCATATATTTT
TRBV2,-,TRBJ1-2,-,CASSELSYGYTF,TGTGCCAGCAGTGAATTGAGCTATGGCTACACCTTC
TRBV2,-,TRBJ2-3,TRBD1,CAVRTGPSTDTQYF,TGTGCCGTCCGGACAGGGCCCAGCACAGATACGCAGTATTTT